This paragraph covers one TCR beta chain sequence. The sample originates from a study of blood T cell repertoires in COVID-19. Sequencing was performed with immunoSEQ multiplex PCR; in TCRdb, only in-frame clones are kept and a portion is missing. The profile shows 89,000 or so clones, 70% to 85% of them singletons. The ends lost 1 base at V and 2 bases at J; junction bases unmatched: 12. From germline, CDR1 is SGHNT and CDR2 YYREEE (reference sequence). The CDR3 has 18 amino acids. Sequences were obtained from peripheral blood. The rearrangement joins TRBV5-4 to TRBJ2-5; 9 bases are shared with TRBD1. This receptor was identified in a human donor in a cohort sampled during active COVID-19. This CDR3 reads CASSLKAGTGRWQETQYF. The DNA of the CDR3 is TGTGCCAGCAGCTTGAAGGCCGGGACAGGGAGGTGGCAAGAGACCCAGTACTTC. The whole variable domain, filled in from reference TRBV5-4 and TRBJ2-5, reads ETGVTQSPTHLIKTRGQQVTLRCSSQSGHNTVSWYQQALGQGPQFIFQYYREEENGRGNFPPRFSGLQFPNYSSELNVNALELDDSALYLCASSLKAGTGRWQETQYFGPGTRLLVL.